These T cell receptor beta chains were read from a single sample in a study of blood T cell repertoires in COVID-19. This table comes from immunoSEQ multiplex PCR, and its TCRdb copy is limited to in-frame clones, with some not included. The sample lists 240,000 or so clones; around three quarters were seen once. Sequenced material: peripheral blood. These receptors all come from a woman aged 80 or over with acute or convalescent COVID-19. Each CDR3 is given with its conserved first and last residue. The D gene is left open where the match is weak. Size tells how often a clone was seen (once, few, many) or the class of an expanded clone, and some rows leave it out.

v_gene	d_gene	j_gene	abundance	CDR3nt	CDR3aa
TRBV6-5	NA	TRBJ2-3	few	TGTGCTGCTCGAGGGGGGGGGACCAATACGCAGTATTTT	CAARGGGTNTQYF
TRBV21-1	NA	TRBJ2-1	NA	TGTGCCAGCATTGGGACACCTTCCTACAATGAGCAGTTCTTC	CASIGTPSYNEQFF
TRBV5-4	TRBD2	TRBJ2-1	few	TGTGCCAGCAGCTACGAGGGCGGGAGGGAATACAATGAGCAGTTCTTC	CASSYEGGREYNEQFF
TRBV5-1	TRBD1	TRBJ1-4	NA	TGCGCCAGCAGACCTGACAGGGAAAATGAAAAACTGTTTTTT	CASRPDRENEKLFF
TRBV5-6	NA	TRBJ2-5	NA	TGTGCCAGCAGGGCCCCTTTTCCCTTGGGACTTAGCATAGAGACCCAGTACTTC	CASRAPFPLGLSIETQYF
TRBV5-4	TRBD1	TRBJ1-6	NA	TGTGCCAGCAGCTTGAGTCAGGGGGGCTCACCCCTCCACTTT	CASSLSQGGSPLHF
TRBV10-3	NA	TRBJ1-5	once	TGTGCCATCAGTCCGACGGCAGGTGACAATCAGCCCCAGCATTTT	CAISPTAGDNQPQHF
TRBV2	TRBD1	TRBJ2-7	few	TGTGCCAGCAGTTTTACCGGGACAGGTAGCCACGAGCAGTACTTC	CASSFTGTGSHEQYF
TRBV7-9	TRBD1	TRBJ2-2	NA	TGTGCCAGCAACTCGGCAGGGGGCGCCCCCGGGGAGCTGTTTTTT	CASNSAGGAPGELFF
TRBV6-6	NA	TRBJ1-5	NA	TGTGCCAGCAGTTACAGGGGTGGCCGGCAGCCCCAGCATTTT	CASSYRGGRQPQHF
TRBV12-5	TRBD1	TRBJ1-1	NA	TGTGCTAGTGGGCCGACAGGGGGCACTGAAGCTTTCTTT	CASGPTGGTEAFF
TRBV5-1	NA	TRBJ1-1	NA	TGCGCCAGCAGCTTGAACCTGGGGCGGAACACTGAAGCTTTCTTT	CASSLNLGRNTEAFF
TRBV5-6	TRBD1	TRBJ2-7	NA	TGTGCCAGCAGCTTCGGGACAGCCTCCTACGAGCAGTACTTC	CASSFGTASYEQYF
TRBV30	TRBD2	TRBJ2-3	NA	TGTGCCTGGAGTGGGGGGCTAGCGGGAAGTTTTCTCGCAGATACGCAGTATTTT	CAWSGGLAGSFLADTQYF
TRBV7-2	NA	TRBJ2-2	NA	TGTGCCAGCAGCCCCTTAGGGGGGGGATACACCGGGGAGCTGTTTTTT	CASSPLGGGYTGELFF
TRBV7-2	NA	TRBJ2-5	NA	TGTGCCAGCAGCCTTCGGGGGGAGACCCAGTACTTC	CASSLRGETQYF
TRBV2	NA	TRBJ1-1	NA	TGTGCCAGCAGTGTAGGCCCGGGGACTGAAGCTTTCTTT	CASSVGPGTEAFF
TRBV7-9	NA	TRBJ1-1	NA	TGTGCCAGCAGCTTACCCGGGGGAAGGGGCACTGAAGCTTTCTTT	CASSLPGGRGTEAFF
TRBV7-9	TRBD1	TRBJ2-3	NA	TGTGCCAGCAGCTTAGGGGGCGACAGGGGGCATGCAGATACGCAGTATTTT	CASSLGGDRGHADTQYF
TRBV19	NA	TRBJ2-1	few	TGTGCCAGTAGTCTCGCAAGGGGGGGCTCCTACAATGAGCAGTTCTTC	CASSLARGGSYNEQFF
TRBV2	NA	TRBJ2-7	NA	TGTGCCAGCAGCGGGGGGCTCTACGAGCAGTACTTC	CASSGGLYEQYF
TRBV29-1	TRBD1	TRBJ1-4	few	TGCAGCGCCGTGGACAGGGAGTTTGAAAAACTGTTTTTT	CSAVDREFEKLFF
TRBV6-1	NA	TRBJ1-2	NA	TGTGCCAGCAGTGGGAGGCAGATCCAGGGCTACACCTTC	CASSGRQIQGYTF
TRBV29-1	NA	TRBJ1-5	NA	TGCAGCGTTCTGGGAGGGAGTAGCAATCAGCCCCAGCATTTT	CSVLGGSSNQPQHF
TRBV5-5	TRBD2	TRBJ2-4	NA	TGTGCCAGCAGCCCGATAGCGGGAGGCGAAAACATTCAGTACTTC	CASSPIAGGENIQYF
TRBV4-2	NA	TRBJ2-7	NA	TGTGCCAGCAGCCAAAATGGGCAGGCCTACGAGCAGTACTTC	CASSQNGQAYEQYF
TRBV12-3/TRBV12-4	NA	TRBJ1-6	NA	TGTGCCAGCAGTAAGAGCTATAATTCACCCCTCCACTTT	CASSKSYNSPLHF
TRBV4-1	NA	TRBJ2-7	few	TGCGCCAGCAGCCCCCTCGGCCAGGGTTCCCACGAGCAGTACTTC	CASSPLGQGSHEQYF
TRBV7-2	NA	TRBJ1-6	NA	TGTGCCAGCAGCTCATTCGGGTTGGCAACCTCACCCCTCCACTTT	CASSSFGLATSPLHF
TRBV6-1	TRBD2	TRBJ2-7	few	TGTGCCAGCAGTGAGTACGGGACTAGCGGGCTGCTGGGGCAGTACTTC	CASSEYGTSGLLGQYF
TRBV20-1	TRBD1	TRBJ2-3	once	TGCAGTGCTAGAGAGGGCAGGGGGCTATATTTT	CSAREGRGLYF
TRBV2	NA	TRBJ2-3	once	TGTGCCAGCAGAATTCAGGGAAGCACAGATACGCAGTATTTT	CASRIQGSTDTQYF
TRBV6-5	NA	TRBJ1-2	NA	TGTGCCAGCAGTTCGCAGGGTAGTAACACCTTC	CASSSQGSNTF
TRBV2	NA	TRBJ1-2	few	TGTGCCAGCAGCAACCGGGGAAACTATGGCTACACCTTC	CASSNRGNYGYTF
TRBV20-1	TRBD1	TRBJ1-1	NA	TGCAGTGCTAGTGGACAGGCGAACACTGAAGCTTTCTTT	CSASGQANTEAFF
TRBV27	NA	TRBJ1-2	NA	TGTGCCAGCAGTTCCGTATCTCAGGGGAACTATGGCTACACCTTC	CASSSVSQGNYGYTF
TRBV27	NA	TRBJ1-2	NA	TGTGCCAGCAGTTTGACCTACGAGAGGGCTGGCTACACCTTC	CASSLTYERAGYTF
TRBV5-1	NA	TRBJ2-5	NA	TGCGCCAGCAGCTCTCTAGGCCAAGAGACCCAGTACTTC	CASSSLGQETQYF
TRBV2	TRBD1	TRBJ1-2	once	TGTGCCAGCAGTGAAGAGAATCAGGGGGCGGCTGGCTACACCTTC	CASSEENQGAAGYTF
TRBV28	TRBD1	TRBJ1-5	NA	TGTGCCAGCATCTCGGGACAGGCTAGTCAGCCCCAGCATTTT	CASISGQASQPQHF
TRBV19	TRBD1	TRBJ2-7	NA	TGTGCCAGTTCTGCGACGGGGACAGGCACCTACGAGCAGTACTTC	CASSATGTGTYEQYF